This TCR beta chain was retrieved from a study of blood T cell repertoires in COVID-19 (dated by TCRdb to about 2020). Background for the entire study: Samples covering the acute and convalescent phases of COVID-19 were provided by collaborators in the United States, Italy and Spain. Subjects who had been exposed to COVID-19, were actively infected with it, or had recovered from it provided the deeply sampled blood TCRbeta repertoires that made up the dataset. The repertoires were released in a freely available public database intended as a resource for research on the immune response to SARS-CoV-2. The samples were drawn from the first 160 participants of the ongoing ImmuneRACE study and from over a thousand subjects provided by 6 global collaborators. HLA class I and class II types, where available, came from metadata supplied by the sample provider rather than from assay-based typing. The prospective study material was composed of cDNA or gDNA derived from T cells, B-cell-depleted T cells, or PBMCs. Nearly every sample came with metadata listing a de-identified subject ID, COVID-19 status, age in years and sex.

Points the paper makes about the study in general: The amount of clinical and demographic metadata varied by source and participant and was provided uncurated.

TCRbeta CDR3 regions were amplified from genomic DNA by means of the immunoSEQ Assay, a bias-controlled multiplex PCR. On the authors' methods: The number of nucleated cells in each sample was estimated from the amplification of reference gene primers within the assay. To quantify the absolute abundance of each unique TCRbeta CDR3 rearrangement, sequence reads were collapsed and filtered. For each sample, productive Simpson clonality was calculated by taking the square root of Simpson's diversity index across productive rearrangements. The table was pulled from immuneACCESS by TCRdb, which kept in-frame rearrangements only. Such tables lose some clones; where checked, under half of the loss comes from unresolved V genes, and the rest has no known cause. V, J and clone size were drawn from that table, and D and trimming were deduced from the DNA. A total of about 36,000 clones appear in this sample, about 81% of them only once. The ten largest clones represent about 45% of the sample.

The CDR3 has 16 amino acids, counting the end cysteine and phenylalanine. Only the CDR3 DNA stays, 48 bases, in frame from base 1. Each collaborating institution followed its own protocols to collect whole blood in K2EDTA tubes. For TCRbeta analysis, collaborators shipped samples as frozen whole blood, isolated PBMCs, or DNA extracted from either of those sample types. Concerning this clone: Its antigen remains unidentified. One base away there is no much larger clone; base qualities are not given.

Rearrangement joined TRBV12-1 to TRBJ2-4; TRBD1, the table's D call, lacks a check against the DNA. TRBV12-1 is labeled a pseudogene. Material: peripheral blood. The TCR sequence derives from a human donor in a cohort sampled during active or convalescent COVID-19. The donor label of this sample is uncertain. The CDR3 amino acid sequence is: CASSLGQGPVKNIQYF. The nucleotide sequence is given as TGTGCCAGCAGCTTGGGACAGGGTCCGGTTAAAAACATTCAGTACTTC.